The rows below give T cell receptor beta chains drawn from one sample of a study of shared clonotypes between healthy human individuals. The assay was immunoSEQ multiplex PCR, and TCRdb's table has in-frame clones only and misses some. The table has about a million clones, approximately 80% seen once. Sample: memory CD4+ T cells from PBMCs. Receptor source: a man in his late teens or twenties in good health. Some clones in this sample may be carry-over from other donors' samples. Both conserved end residues are part of each CDR3. The D gene is left open where the match is weak. Clone size appears in some rows only: once, few, many, or a class for an expanded clone.

J | size | D | V | CDR3 | DNA
TRBJ2-2 | . | TRBD2 | TRBV28 | CASSSPGLVGTGELFF | TGTGCCAGCAGTTCCCCGGGACTAGTGGGCACCGGGGAGCTGTTTTTT
TRBJ1-1 | . | . | TRBV9 | CASRPQANTEAFF | TGTGCCAGCAGACCACAGGCGAACACTGAAGCTTTCTTT
TRBJ2-4 | . | TRBD1 | TRBV6-1 | CASTHDPTGRDIQYF | TGTGCCAGCACCCACGATCCGACAGGGCGGGACATTCAGTACTTC
TRBJ1-2 | . | . | TRBV5-1 | CASSLDGQPGYTF | TGCGCCAGCAGCTTGGACGGACAGCCTGGCTACACCTTC
TRBJ2-3 | . | TRBD2 | TRBV4-2 | CASSHPPGTSADTQYF | TGTGCCAGCAGCCACCCCCCCGGGACTAGCGCAGATACGCAGTATTTT
TRBJ2-1 | . | . | TRBV6-1 | CASILRTVNNEQFF | TGTGCCAGCATTCTCAGGACGGTCAACAATGAGCAGTTCTTC
TRBJ2-7 | . | TRBD2 | TRBV7-2 | CASSLALAGREQYF | TGTGCCAGCAGCTTAGCTCTAGCGGGACGCGAGCAGTACTTC
TRBJ2-2 | few | . | TRBV19 | CASSNKPNAGELFF | TGTGCCAGTAGTAACAAGCCTAACGCCGGGGAGCTGTTTTTT
TRBJ2-1 | once | . | TRBV10-1 | CASSAGKYNEQFF | TGCGCCAGCAGTGCCGGAAAATACAATGAGCAGTTCTTC
TRBJ1-1 | . | . | TRBV5-1 | CASSLEVANTEAFF | TGCGCCAGCAGCTTGGAGGTTGCGAACACTGAAGCTTTCTTT
TRBJ1-3 | . | . | TRBV6-1 | CASSGTGSSGNTIYF | TGTGCCAGCAGCGGGACCGGGAGCTCTGGAAACACCATATATTTT